The present T cell receptor (beta chain) was sequenced within a study of blood T cell repertoires in COVID-19. Overall study: Acute-phase and convalescent COVID-19 samples originated in the United States, Italy and Spain.

Assay used: immunoSEQ multiplex PCR; TCRdb lists only in-frame clones, some missing. The table has under 200,000 clones, approximately 80% seen once. The CDR3 loop spans 17 amino acids. CDR1 is LNHDA, CDR2 SQIVND, per germline (reference sequence). Between the trimmed V and J ends, which lost 3 bases and 1 base, there was a span of 13 bases. J is TRBJ2-6 and V is TRBV19; D possibly corresponds to TRBD1 (5 bases). The origin of this receptor is a woman at least 80 years old with active or convalescent COVID-19. Sequencing input: peripheral blood. CDR3 in amino acids: CASSIGGALSGANVLTF. The CDR3 nucleotides read TGTGCCAGTAGTATCGGTGGGGCCCTTTCTGGGGCCAACGTCCTGACTTTC.